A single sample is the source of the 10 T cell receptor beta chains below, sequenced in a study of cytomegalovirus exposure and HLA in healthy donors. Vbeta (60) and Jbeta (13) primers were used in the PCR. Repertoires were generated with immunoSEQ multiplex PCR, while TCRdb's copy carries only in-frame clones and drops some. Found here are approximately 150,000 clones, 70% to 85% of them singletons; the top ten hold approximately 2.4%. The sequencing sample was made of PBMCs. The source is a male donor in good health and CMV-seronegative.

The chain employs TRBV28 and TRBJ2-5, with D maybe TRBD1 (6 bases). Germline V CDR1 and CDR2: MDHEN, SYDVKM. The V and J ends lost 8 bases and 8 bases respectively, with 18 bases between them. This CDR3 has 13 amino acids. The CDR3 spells CASRPGHEGTQYF. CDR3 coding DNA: TGTGCCAGCCGACCGGGACATGAAGGCACCCAGTACTTC. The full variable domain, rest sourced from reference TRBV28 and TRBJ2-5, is DVKVTQSSRYLVKRTGEKVFLECVQDMDHENMFWYRQDPGLGLRLIYFSYDVKMKEKGDIPEGYSVSREKKERFSLILESASTNQTSMYLCASRPGHEGTQYFGPGTRLLVL.

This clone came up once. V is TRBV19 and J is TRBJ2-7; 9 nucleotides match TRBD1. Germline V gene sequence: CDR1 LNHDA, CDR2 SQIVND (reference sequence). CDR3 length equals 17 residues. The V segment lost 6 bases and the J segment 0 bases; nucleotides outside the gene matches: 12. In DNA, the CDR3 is TGTGCCAGTAGCCCGACCGGACAGGGGTTCCTCTCCTACGAGCAGTACTTC. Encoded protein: CASSPTGQGFLSYEQYF.

The CDR3 DNA reads as TGTGCCAGCAGCTCCTTCATTGACATTAGCACCGGGGAGCTGTTTTTT. It encodes CASSSFIDISTGELFF. J is TRBJ2-2 and V is TRBV7-9; no definite D call. Germline loops: CDR1 SEHNR, CDR2 FQNEAQ (reference sequence). The CDR3 is 16 amino acids. Trimming shortened V by 4 bases and J by 4 bases, and 16 bases separated the two germline ends.

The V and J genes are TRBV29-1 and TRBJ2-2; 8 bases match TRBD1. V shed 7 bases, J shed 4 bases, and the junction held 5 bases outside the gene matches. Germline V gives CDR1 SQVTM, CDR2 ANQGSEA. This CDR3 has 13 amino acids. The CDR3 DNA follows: TGCAGCGGGAGGACAGGGACCACCGGGGAGCTGTTTTTT. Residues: CSGRTGTTGELFF.

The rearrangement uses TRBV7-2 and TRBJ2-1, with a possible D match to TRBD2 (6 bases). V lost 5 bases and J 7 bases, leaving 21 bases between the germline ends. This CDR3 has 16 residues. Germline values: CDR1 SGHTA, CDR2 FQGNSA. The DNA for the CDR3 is TGTGCCAGCAGCCCCGATTCTAGCGCCCCGATAAATGAGCAGTTCTTC. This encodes CASSPDSSAPINEQFF.

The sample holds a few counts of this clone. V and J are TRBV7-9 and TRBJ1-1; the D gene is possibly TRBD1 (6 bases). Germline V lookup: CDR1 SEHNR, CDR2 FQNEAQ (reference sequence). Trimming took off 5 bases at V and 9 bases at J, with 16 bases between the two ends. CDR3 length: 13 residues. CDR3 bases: TGTGCCAGCAGCCCAGAGGGCAGGGGCCAAGCTTTCTTT. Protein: CASSPEGRGQAFF. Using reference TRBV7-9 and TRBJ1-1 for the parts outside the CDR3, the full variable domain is DTGVSQNPRHKITKRGQNVTFRCDPISEHNRLYWYRQTLGQGPEFLTYFQNEAQLEKSRLLSDRFSAERPKGSFSTLEIQRTEQGDSAMYLCASSPEGRGQAFFGQGTRLTVV.

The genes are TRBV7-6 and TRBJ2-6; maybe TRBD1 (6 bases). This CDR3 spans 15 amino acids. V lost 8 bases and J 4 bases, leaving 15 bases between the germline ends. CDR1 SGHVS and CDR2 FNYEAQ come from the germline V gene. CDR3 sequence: CASAPFDRGANVLTF. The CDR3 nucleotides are TGTGCCAGCGCCCCTTTCGACAGGGGGGCCAACGTCCTGACTTTC.

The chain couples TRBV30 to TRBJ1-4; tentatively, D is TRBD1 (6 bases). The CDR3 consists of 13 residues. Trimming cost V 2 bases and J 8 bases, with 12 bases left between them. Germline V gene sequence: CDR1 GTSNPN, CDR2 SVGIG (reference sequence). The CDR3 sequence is CAWSRTEGEKLFF. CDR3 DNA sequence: TGTGCCTGGAGTCGGACAGAGGGGGAAAAACTGTTTTTT.

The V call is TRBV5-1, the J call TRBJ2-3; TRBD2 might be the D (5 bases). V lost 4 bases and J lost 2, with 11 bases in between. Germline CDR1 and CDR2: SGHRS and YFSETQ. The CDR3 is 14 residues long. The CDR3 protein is CASSHRLTTDTQYF. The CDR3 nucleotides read TGCGCCAGCAGCCACAGACTAACCACAGATACGCAGTATTTT.

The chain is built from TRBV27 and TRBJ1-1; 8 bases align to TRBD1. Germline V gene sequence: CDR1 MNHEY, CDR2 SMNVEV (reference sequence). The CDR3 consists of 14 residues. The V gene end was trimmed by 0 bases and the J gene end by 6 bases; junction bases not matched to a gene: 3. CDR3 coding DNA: TGTGCCAGCAGTTTATCGCGACAGGGGCCTGAAGCTTTCTTT. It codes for CASSLSRQGPEAFF.